The entry below gives a single T cell receptor (beta chain) sequence along with its context. The CDR3 runs to 13 residues. The germline V gene has CDR1 LGHDT and CDR2 YNNKEL (reference sequence). The ends were cut back, 4 bases at V and 1 base at J, with 4 bases in the middle. This entry belongs to a study of blood T cell repertoires in COVID-19. Per the study methods: Estimated nucleated cell counts came from reference gene primer amplification. The data were produced by immunoSEQ multiplex PCR, yet TCRdb's version contains in-frame clones alone and is incomplete. D and trimming were read from the DNA, whereas the V and J calls and clone size are those reported in that table. The sample gives 110,000 or so clones, around 83% of which show up once; about 4% is in the top ten.

The chain carries TRBV3-1 (or the pseudogene TRBV3-2) and TRBJ2-2; D unresolved. The TCR sequence derives from a woman in her 70s with acute or convalescent COVID-19. The sample comprised peripheral blood. CDR3 in DNA: TGTGCCAGCAGCCTCTGGAACACCGGGGAGCTGTTTTTT. It is translated as CASSLWNTGELFF.